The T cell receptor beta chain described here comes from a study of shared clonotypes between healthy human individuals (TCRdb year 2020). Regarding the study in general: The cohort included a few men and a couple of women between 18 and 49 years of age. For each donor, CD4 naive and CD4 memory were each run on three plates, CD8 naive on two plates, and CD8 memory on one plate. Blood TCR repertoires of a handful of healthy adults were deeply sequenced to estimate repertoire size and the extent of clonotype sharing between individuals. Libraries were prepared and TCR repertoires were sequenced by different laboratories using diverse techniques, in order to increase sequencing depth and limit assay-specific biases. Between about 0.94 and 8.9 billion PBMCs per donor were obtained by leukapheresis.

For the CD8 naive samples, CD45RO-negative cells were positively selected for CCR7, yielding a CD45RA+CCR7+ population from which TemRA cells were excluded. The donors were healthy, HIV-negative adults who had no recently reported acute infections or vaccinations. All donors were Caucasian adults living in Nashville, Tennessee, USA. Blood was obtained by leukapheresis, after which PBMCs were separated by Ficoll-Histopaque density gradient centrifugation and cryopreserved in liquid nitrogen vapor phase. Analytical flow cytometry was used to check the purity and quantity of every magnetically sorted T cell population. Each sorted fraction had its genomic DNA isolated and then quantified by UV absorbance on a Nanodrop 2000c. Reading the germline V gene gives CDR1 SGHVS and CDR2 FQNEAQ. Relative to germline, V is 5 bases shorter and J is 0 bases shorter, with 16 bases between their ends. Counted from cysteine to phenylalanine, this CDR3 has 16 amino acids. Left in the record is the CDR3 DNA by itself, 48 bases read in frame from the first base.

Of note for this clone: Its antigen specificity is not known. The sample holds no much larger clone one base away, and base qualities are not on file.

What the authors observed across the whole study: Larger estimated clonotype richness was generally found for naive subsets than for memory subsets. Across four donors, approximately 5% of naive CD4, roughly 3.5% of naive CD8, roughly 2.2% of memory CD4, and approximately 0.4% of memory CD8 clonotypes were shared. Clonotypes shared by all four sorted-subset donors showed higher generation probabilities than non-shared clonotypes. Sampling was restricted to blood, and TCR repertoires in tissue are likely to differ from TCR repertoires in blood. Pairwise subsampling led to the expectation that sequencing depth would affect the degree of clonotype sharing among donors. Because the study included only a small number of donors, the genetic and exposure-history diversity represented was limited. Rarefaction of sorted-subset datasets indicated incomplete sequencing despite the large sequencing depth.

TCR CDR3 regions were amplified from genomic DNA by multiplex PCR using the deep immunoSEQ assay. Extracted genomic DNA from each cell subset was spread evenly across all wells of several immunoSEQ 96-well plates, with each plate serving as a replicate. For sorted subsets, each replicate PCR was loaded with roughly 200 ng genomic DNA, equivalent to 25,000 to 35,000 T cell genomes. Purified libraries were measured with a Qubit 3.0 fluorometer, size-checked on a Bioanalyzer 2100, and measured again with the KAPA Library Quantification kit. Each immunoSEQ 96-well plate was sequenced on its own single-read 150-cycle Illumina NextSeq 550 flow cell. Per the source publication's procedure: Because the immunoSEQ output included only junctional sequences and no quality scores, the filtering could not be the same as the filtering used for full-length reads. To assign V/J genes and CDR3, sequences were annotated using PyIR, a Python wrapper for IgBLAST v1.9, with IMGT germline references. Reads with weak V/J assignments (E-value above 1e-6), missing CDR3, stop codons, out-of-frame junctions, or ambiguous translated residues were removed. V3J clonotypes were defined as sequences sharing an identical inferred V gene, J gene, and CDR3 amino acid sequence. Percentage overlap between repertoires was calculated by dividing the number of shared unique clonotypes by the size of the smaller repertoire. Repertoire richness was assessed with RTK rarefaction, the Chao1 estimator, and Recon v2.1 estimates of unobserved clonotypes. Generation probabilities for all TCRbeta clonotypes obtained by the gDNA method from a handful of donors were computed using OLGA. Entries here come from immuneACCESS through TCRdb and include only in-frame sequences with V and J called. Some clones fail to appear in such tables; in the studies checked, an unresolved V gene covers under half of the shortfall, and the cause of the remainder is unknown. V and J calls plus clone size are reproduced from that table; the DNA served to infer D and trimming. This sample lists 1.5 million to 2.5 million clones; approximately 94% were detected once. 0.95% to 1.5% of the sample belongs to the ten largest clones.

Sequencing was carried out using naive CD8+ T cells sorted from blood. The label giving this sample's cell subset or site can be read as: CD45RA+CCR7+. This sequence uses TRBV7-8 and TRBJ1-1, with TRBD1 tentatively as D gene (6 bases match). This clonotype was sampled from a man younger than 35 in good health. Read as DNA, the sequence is TGTGCCAGCAGCCTCGGGACACTCACCATGAACACTGAAGCTTTCTTT. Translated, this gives CASSLGTLTMNTEAFF. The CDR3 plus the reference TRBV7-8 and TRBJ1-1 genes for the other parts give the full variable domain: GAGVSQSPRYKVAKRGQDVALRCDPISGHVSLFWYQQALGQGPEFLTYFQNEAQLDKSGLPSDRFFAERPEGSVSTLKIQRTQQEDSAVYLCASSLGTLTMNTEAFFGQGTRLTVV.